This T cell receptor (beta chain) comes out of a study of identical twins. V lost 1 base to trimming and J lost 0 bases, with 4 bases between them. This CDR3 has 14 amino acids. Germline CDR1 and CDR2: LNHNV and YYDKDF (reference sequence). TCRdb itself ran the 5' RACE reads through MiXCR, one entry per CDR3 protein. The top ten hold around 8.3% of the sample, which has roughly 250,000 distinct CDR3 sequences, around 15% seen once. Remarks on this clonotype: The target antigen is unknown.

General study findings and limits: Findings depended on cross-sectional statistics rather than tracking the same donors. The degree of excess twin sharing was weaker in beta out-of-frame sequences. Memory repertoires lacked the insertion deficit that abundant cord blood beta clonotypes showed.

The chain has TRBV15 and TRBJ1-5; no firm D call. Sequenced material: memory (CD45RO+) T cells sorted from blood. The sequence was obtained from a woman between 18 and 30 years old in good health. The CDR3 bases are TGTGCCACCAGCAGAGTCACTAGCAATCAGCCCCAGCATTTT. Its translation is CATSRVTSNQPQHF.